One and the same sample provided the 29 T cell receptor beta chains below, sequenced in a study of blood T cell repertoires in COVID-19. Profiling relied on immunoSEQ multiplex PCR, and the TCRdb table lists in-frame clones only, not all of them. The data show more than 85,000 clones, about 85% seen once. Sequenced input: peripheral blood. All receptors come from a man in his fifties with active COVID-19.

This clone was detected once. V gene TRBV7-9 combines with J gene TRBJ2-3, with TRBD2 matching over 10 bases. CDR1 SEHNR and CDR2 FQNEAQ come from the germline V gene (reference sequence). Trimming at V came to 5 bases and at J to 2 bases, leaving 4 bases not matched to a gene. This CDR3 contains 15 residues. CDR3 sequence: CASSKLAGNTDTQYF. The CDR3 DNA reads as TGTGCCAGCAGCAAACTAGCGGGGAACACAGATACGCAGTATTTT.

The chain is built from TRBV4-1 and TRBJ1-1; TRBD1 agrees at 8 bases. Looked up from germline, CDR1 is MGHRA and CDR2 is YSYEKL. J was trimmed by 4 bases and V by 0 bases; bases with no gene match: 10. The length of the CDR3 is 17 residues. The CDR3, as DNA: TGCGCCAGCAGCCAAGACCTGGGGAGCAGGGGGCGCACTGAAGCTTTCTTT. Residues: CASSQDLGSRGRTEAFF.

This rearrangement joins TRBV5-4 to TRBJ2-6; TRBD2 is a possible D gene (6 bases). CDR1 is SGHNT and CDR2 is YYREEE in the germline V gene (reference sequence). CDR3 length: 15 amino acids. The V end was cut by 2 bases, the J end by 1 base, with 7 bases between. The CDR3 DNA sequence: TGTGCCAGCAGCTTTGGAGGGTCTGGGGCCAACGTCCTGACTTTC. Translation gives CASSFGGSGANVLTF.

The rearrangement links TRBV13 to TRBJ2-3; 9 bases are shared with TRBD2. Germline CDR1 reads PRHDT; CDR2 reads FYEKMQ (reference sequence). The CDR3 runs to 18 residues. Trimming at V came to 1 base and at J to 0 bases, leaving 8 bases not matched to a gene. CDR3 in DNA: TGTGCCAGCAGCTTAGTATTGCTAGCGGGGACTAGCACAGATACGCAGTATTTT. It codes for CASSLVLLAGTSTDTQYF.

CDR3 DNA: TGCAGTGCTAGTGTAGCGGTTCGGAGCTCCTACGAGCAGTACTTC. Translated: CSASVAVRSSYEQYF. The chain combines TRBV20-1 with TRBJ2-7; D is possibly TRBD2 (6 bases). The CDR3 has 15 amino acids. From germline, CDR1 is DFQATT and CDR2 SNEGSKA (reference sequence). Trimming cost V 3 bases and J 0 bases, with 15 bases left between them.

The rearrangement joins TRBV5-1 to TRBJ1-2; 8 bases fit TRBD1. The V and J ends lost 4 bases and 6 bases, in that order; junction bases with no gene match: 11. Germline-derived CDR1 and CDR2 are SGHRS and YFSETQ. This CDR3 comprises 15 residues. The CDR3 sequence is CASSPRSQGANGYTF. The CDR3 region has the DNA TGCGCCAGCAGCCCGAGGTCCCAGGGGGCGAATGGCTACACCTTC.

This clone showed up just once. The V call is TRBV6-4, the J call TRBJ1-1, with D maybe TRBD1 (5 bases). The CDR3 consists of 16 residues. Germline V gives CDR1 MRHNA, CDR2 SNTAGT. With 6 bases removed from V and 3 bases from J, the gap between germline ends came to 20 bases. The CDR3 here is CASSDSGAGWDTEAFF. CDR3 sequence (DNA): TGTGCCAGCAGCGACAGTGGGGCGGGGTGGGACACTGAAGCTTTCTTT.

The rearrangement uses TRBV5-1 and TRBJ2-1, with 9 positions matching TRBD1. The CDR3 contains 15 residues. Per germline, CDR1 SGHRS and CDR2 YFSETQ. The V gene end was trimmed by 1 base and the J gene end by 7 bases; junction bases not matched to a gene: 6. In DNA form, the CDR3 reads TGCGCCAGCAGCTTGAAACAGGGGGCAAGTAATGAGCAGTTCTTC. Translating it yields CASSLKQGASNEQFF. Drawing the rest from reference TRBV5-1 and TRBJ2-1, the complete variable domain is KAGVTQTPRYLIKTRGQQVTLSCSPISGHRSVSWYQQTPGQGLQFLFEYFSETQRNKGNFPGRFSGRQFSNSRSEMNVSTLELGDSALYLCASSLKQGASNEQFFGPGTRLTVL.

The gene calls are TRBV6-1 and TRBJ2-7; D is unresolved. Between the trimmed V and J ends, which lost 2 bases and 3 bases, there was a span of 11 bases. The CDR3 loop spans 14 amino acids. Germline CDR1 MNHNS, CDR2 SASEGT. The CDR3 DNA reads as TGTGCCAGCAGTGAAACTACGGCCTACTACGAGCAGTACTTC. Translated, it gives CASSETTAYYEQYF.

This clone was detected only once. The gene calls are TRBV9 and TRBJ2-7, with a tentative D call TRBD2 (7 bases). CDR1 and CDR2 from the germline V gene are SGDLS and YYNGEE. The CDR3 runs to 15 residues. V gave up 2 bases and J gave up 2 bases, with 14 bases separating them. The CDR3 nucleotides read TGTGCCAGCAGCGTTCAAGGGGGGACTACCTACGAGCAGTACTTC. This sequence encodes CASSVQGGTTYEQYF.

The CDR3 here is CASSQGQGIEQYF. CDR3 DNA: TGTGCCAGCAGCCAAGGACAGGGGATCGAGCAGTACTTC. The chain links TRBV4-2 to TRBJ2-7; TRBD1 matches 8 bases. V trimming: 1 base; J trimming: 6 bases; junction bases outside the gene matches: 2. The germline V gene has CDR1 LGHNA and CDR2 YNFKEQ. The CDR3 consists of 13 residues.

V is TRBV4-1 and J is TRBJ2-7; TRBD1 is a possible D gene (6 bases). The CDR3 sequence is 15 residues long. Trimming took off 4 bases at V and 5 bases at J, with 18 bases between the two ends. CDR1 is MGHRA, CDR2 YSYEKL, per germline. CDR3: CASSLIQTRGHEQYF. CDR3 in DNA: TGCGCCAGCAGCCTGATACAAACCAGGGGCCACGAGCAGTACTTC.

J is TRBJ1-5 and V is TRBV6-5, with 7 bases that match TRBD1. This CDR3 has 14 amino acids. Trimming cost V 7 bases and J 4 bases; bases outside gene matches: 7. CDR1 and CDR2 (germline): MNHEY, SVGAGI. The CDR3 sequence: CASILDRSNQPQHF. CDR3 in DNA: TGTGCCAGCATCCTGGACAGGAGTAATCAGCCCCAGCATTTT.

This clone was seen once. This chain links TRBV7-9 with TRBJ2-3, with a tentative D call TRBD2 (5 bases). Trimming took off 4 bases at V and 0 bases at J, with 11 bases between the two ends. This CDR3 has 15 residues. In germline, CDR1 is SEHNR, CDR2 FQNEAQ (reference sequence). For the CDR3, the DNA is TGTGCCAGCAGCTACCTTAGCGAGAGCACAGATACGCAGTATTTT. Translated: CASSYLSESTDTQYF.

The CDR3, as DNA: TGTGCCAGCAGTTTGTCTCCTGACAGCAGAAACTATGGCTACACCTTC. The encoded protein is CASSLSPDSRNYGYTF. The chain recombines TRBV27 with TRBJ1-2, with D perhaps TRBD1 (5 bases). Germline assignment: CDR1 MNHEY and CDR2 SMNVEV (reference sequence). The CDR3 is 16 residues long. Trimming took off 3 bases at V and 2 bases at J, with 16 bases between the two ends.

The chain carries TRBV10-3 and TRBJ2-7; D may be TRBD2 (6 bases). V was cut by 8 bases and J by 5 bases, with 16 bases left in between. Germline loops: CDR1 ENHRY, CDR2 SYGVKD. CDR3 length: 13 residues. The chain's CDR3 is CAIHSGASDEQYF. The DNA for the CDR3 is TGTGCCATCCACTCCGGGGCTAGCGACGAGCAGTACTTC.

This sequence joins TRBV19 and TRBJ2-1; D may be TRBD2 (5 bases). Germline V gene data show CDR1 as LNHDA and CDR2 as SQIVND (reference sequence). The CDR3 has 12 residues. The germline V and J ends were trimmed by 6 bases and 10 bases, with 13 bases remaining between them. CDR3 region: CASRTPPGEQFF. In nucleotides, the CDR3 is TGTGCCAGTAGAACCCCACCGGGGGAGCAGTTCTTC.

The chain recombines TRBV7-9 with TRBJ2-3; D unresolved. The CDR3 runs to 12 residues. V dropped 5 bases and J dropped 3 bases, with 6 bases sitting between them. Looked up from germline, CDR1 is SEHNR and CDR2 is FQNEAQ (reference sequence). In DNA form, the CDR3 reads TGTGCCAGCAGCGCCACAACAGATACGCAGTATTTT. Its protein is CASSATTDTQYF.

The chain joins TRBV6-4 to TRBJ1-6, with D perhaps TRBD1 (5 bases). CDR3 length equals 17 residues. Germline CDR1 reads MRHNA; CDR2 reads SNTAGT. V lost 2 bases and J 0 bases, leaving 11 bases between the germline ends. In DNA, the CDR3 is TGTGCCAGCAGTGACCGGGGGGAGAGCTCCTATAATTCACCCCTCCACTTT. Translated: CASSDRGESSYNSPLHF.

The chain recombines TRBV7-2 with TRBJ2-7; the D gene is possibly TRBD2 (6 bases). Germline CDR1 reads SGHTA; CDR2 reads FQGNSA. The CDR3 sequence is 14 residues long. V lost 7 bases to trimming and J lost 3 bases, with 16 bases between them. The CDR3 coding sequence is TGTGCCAGCACTCCGCGCGGGGCGGTCTACGAGCAGTACTTC. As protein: CASTPRGAVYEQYF.

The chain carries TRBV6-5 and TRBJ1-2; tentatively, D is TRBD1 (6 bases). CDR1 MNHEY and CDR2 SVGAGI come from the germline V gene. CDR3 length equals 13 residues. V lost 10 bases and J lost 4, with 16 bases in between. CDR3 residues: CAISGTNFYGYTF. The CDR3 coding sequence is TGTGCCATATCCGGGACAAATTTCTATGGCTACACCTTC.

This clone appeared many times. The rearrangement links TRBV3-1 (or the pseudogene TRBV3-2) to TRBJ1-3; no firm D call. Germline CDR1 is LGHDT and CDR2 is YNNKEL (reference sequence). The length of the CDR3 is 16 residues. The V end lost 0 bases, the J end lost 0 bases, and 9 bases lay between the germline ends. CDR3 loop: CASSQEWQSSGNTIYF. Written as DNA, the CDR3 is TGTGCCAGCAGCCAAGAGTGGCAGTCCTCTGGAAACACCATATATTTT.

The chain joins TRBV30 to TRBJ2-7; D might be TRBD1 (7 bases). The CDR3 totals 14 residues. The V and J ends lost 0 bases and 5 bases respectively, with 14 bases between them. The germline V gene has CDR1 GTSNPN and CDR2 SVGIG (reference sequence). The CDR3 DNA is TGTGCCTGGAGTGTCAACAGGGGAGGAGACGAGCAGTACTTC. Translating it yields CAWSVNRGGDEQYF.

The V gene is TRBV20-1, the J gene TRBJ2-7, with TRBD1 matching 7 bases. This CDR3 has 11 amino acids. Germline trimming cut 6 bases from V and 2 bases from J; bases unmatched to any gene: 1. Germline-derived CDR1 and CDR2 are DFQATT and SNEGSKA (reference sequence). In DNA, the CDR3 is TGCAGTGCCGGGACAGCCTACGAGCAGTACTTC. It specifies CSAGTAYEQYF.

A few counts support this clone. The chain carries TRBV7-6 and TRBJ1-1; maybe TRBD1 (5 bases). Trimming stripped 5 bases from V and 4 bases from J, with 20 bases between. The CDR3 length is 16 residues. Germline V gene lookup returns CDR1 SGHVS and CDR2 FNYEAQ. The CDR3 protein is CASSPSPYRWGTEAFF. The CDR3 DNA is TGTGCCAGCAGCCCATCACCTTACAGGTGGGGCACTGAAGCTTTCTTT.

The DNA of the CDR3 is TGTGCCAGCTGCCCCTCGATGGCAGGCCAAGAGACCCAGTACTTC. Encoded protein: CASCPSMAGQETQYF. The chain links TRBV27 to TRBJ2-5, with no clear D. Germline CDR1 MNHEY, CDR2 SMNVEV (reference sequence). The germline V and J ends were trimmed by 8 bases and 1 base, with 17 bases remaining between them. This CDR3 has 15 amino acids.

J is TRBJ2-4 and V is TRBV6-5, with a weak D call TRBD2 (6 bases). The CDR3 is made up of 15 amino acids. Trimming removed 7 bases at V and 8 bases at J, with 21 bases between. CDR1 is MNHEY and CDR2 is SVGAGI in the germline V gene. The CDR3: CASMGGTALDDIQYF. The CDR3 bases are TGTGCCAGCATGGGAGGCACCGCTCTGGATGACATTCAGTACTTC.

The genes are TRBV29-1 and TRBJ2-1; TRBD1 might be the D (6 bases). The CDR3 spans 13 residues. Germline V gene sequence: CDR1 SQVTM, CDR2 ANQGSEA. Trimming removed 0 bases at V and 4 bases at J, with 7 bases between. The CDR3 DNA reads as TGCAGCGTTGAAGAAGGGGGATACAATGAGCAGTTCTTC. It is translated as CSVEEGGYNEQFF.

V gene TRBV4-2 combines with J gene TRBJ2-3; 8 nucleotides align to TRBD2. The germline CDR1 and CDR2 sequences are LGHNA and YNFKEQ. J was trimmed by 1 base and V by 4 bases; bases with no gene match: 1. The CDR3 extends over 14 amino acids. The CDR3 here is CASSLGGGTDTQYF. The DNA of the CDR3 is TGTGCCAGCAGCCTCGGGGGGGGCACAGATACGCAGTATTTT.